The TCR beta chain under discussion was sequenced for a study of blood T cell repertoires in COVID-19. Turning to the study itself: Italy, Spain and the United States were the sources of the convalescent and acute COVID-19 samples.

Per the study methods: Cell counts per sample came from amplifying reference gene primers. Produced via immunoSEQ multiplex PCR; TCRdb's table is partial and in-frame only. V, J and clone size derive from that table, while D and trimming were established from the DNA sequence. The repertoire has about 180,000 clones, 88% of them found once; the top ten carry roughly 8.6%. The recovered donors of Cohort 3 showed two negative PCRs, clearance, or symptom resolution. Material: PBMCs or T cells enriched from blood (not recorded which). This clonotype was sampled from a woman between 18 and 29 years old who had recovered from COVID-19.

CDR3 nucleotide sequence: TGTGCCAGCATGGGTAGCGGGTACCAAGAGACCCAGTACTTC. Its translation is CASMGSGYQETQYF. The V and J genes are TRBV28 and TRBJ2-5; 7 positions agree with TRBD2. The CDR3 totals 14 residues. Germline trimming cut 7 bases from V and 0 bases from J; bases unmatched to any gene: 5. Germline-derived CDR1 and CDR2 are MDHEN and SYDVKM.